A single count supports the clone carrying this T cell receptor beta chain. Germline V gene lookup returns CDR1 MGHRA and CDR2 YSYEKL. The junction had 12 bases not matched to a gene; V was cut back by 0 bases and J by 1 base. There are 18 residues in the CDR3. PCR involved 60 Vbeta and 13 Jbeta primers. Sequencing used immunoSEQ multiplex PCR; TCRdb keeps in-frame clones, though not all of them. The data show roughly 180,000 clones, roughly three quarters seen once. These data originate in a study of cytomegalovirus exposure and HLA in healthy donors. The receptor was isolated from a woman between 45 and 65 years old in good health and CMV-seropositive. The chain uses TRBV4-1 and TRBJ2-7; 7 bases fit TRBD1. Sequences were obtained from PBMCs. This CDR3 is CASSQDFFVRDSSYEQYF. CDR3 DNA sequence: TGCGCCAGCAGCCAAGATTTCTTTGTTCGGGACAGTTCCTACGAGCAGTACTTC.